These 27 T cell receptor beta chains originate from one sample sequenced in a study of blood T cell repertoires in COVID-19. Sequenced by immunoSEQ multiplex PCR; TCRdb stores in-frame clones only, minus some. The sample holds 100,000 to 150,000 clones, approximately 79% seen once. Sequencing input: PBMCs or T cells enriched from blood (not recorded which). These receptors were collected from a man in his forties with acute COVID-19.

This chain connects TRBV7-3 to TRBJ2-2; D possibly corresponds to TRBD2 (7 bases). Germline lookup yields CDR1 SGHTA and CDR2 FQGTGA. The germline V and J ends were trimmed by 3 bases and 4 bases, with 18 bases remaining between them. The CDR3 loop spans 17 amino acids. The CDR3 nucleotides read TGTGCCAGCAGCTTGGGAAACGGACTAGGGGGCACCGGGGAGCTGTTTTTT. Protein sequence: CASSLGNGLGGTGELFF.

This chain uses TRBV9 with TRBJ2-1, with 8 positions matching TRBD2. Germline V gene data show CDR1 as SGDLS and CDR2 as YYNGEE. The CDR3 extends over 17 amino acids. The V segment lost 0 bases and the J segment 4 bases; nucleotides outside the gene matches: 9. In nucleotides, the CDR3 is TGTGCCAGCAGCGTAGCTCAGGAGCGGGGGCAATACAATGAGCAGTTCTTC. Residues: CASSVAQERGQYNEQFF.

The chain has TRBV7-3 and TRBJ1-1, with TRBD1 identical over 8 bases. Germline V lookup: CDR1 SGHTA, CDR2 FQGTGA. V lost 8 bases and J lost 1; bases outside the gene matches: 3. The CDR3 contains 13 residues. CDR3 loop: CASGQGPNTEAFF. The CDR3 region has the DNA TGTGCCAGCGGACAGGGACCGAACACTGAAGCTTTCTTT.

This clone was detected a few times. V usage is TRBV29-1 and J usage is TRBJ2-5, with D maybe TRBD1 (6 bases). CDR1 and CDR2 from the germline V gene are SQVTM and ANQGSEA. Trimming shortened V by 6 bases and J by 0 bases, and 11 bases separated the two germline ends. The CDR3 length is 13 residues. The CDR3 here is CSVGARHQETQYF. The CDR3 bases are TGCAGCGTGGGGGCTCGGCACCAAGAGACCCAGTACTTC.

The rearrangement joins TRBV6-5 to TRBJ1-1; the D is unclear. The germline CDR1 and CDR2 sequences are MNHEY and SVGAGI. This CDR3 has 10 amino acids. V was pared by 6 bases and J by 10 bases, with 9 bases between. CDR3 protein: CASSQARAFF. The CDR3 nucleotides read TGTGCCAGCAGCCAGGCTCGAGCTTTCTTT.

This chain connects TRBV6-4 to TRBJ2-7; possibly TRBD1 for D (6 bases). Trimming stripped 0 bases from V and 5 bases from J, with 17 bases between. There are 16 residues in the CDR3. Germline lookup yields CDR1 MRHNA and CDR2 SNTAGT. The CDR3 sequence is CASSDSQLSDSDEQYF. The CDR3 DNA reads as TGTGCCAGCAGTGACTCACAGCTGTCGGACAGCGACGAGCAGTACTTC.

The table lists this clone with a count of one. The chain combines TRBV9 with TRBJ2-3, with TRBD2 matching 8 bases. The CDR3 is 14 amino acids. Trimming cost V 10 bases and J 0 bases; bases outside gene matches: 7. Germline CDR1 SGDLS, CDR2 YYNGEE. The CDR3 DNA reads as TGTGCCTCCGCTTCGGGAGGGAGCACAGATACGCAGTATTTT. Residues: CASASGGSTDTQYF.

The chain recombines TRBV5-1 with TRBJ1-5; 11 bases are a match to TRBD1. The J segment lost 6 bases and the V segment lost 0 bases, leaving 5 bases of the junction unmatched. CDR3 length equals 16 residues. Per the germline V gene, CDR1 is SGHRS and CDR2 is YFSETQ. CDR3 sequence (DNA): TGCGCCAGCAGCTTGGCGGGGACAGGGGGGGGTCAGCCCCAGCATTTT. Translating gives CASSLAGTGGGQPQHF.

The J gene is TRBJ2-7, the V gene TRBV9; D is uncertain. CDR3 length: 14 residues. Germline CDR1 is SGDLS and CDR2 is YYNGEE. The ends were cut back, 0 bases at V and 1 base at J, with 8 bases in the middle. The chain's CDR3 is CASSVGGLSYEQYF. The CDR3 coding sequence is TGTGCCAGCAGCGTAGGCGGCTTGTCCTACGAGCAGTACTTC.

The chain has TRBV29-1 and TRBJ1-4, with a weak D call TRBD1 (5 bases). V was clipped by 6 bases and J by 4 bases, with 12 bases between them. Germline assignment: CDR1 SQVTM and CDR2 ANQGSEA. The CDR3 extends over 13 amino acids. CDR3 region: CSVQTENNEKLFF. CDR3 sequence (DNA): TGCAGCGTCCAGACAGAAAATAATGAAAAACTGTTTTTT. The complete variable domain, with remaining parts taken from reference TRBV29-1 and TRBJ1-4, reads SAVISQKPSRDICQRGTSLTIQCQVDSQVTMMFWYRQQPGQSLTLIATANQGSEATYESGFVIDKFPISRPNLTFSTLTVSNMSPEDSSIYLCSVQTENNEKLFFGSGTQLSVL.

The CDR3 is CSVPGRGLAGGPGTGELFF. The CDR3 DNA sequence: TGCAGCGTCCCAGGGAGGGGGTTAGCGGGAGGGCCCGGCACCGGGGAGCTGTTTTTT. V usage is TRBV29-1 and J usage is TRBJ2-2; 11 nucleotides match TRBD2. The CDR3 extends over 19 amino acids. The ends lost 6 bases at V and 4 bases at J; junction bases unmatched: 19. CDR1 and CDR2 from the germline V gene are SQVTM and ANQGSEA.

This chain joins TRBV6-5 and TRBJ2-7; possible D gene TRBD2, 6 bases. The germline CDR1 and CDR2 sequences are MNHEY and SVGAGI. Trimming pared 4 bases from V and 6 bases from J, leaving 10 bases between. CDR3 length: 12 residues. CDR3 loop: CASSSEGAEQYF. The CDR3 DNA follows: TGTGCCAGCAGTTCGGAGGGCGCCGAGCAGTACTTC.

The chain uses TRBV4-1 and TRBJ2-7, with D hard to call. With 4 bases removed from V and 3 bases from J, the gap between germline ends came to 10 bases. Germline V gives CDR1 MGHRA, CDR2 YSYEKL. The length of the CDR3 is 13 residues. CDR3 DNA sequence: TGCGCCAGCAGCCGAGAAGCCATCTACGAGCAGTACTTC. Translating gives CASSREAIYEQYF.

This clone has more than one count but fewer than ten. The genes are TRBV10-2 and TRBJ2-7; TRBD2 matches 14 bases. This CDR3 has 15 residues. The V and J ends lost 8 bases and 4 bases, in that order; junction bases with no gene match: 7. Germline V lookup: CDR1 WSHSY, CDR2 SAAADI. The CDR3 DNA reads TGCGCCAGCCGGACTAGCGGGGGGAAAAGTTACGAGCAGTACTTC. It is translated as CASRTSGGKSYEQYF.

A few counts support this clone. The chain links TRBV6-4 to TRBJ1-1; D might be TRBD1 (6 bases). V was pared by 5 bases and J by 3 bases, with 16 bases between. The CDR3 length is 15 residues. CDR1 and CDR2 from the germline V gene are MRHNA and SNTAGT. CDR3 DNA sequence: TGTGCCAGCAGTTCTGAGGACAGAAAATACACTGAAGCTTTCTTT. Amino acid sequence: CASSSEDRKYTEAFF.

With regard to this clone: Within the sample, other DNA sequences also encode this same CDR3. The chain's CDR3 is CASRGTGSYEQYF. DNA for the CDR3: TGTGCCAGCAGGGGGACTGGAAGCTACGAGCAGTACTTC. The chain joins TRBV2 to TRBJ2-7, with D possibly being TRBD2 (6 bases). CDR3 length equals 13 residues. V lost 6 bases and J 3 bases, leaving 12 bases between the germline ends. Germline V gives CDR1 SNHLY, CDR2 FYNNEI.

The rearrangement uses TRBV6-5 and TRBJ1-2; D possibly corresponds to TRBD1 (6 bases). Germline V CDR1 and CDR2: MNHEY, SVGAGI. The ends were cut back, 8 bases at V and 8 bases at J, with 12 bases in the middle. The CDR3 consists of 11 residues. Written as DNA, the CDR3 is TGTGCCAGCGGGGGCGCGCTCGGCTACACCTTC. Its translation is CASGGALGYTF.

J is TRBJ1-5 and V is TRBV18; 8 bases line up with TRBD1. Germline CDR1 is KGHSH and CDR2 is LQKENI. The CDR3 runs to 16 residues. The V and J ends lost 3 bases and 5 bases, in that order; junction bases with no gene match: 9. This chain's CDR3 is CASSPRAGGADQPQHF. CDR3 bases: TGTGCCAGCTCACCTAGGGCAGGGGGCGCCGATCAGCCCCAGCATTTT.

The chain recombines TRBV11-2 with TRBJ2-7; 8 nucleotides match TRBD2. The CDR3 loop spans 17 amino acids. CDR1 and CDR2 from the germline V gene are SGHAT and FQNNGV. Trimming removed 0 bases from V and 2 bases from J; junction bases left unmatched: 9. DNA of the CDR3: TGTGCCAGCAGCTTAGAGGTTAGCGGGACTTTTACCTACGAGCAGTACTTC. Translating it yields CASSLEVSGTFTYEQYF.

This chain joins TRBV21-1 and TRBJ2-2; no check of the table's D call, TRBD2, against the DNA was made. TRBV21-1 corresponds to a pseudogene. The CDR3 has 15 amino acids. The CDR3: CASSISTGITGELFF. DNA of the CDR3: TGTGCCAGCAGCATATCTACGGGGATCACCGGGGAGCTGTTTTTT.

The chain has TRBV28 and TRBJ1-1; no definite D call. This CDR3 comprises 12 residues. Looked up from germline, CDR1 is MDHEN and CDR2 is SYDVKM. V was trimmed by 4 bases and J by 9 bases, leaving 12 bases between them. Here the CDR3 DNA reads TGTGCCAGCAGTTCCGGTCCCACCCAAGCTTTCTTT. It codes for CASSSGPTQAFF. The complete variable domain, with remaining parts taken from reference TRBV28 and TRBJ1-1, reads DVKVTQSSRYLVKRTGEKVFLECVQDMDHENMFWYRQDPGLGLRLIYFSYDVKMKEKGDIPEGYSVSREKKERFSLILESASTNQTSMYLCASSSGPTQAFFGQGTRLTVV.

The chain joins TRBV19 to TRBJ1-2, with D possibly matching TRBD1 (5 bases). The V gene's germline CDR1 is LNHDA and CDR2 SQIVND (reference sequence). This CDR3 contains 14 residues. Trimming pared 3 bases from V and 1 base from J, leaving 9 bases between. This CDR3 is CASSIGGVNYGYTF. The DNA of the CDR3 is TGTGCCAGTAGTATCGGGGGAGTTAACTATGGCTACACCTTC.

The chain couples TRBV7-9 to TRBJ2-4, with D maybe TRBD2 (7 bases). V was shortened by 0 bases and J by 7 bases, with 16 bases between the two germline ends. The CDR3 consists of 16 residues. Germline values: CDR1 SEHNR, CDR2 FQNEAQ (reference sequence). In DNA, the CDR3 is TGTGCCAGCAGCTTAGCGGAGGGGGGGCCGGGGAACATTCAGTACTTC. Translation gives CASSLAEGGPGNIQYF.

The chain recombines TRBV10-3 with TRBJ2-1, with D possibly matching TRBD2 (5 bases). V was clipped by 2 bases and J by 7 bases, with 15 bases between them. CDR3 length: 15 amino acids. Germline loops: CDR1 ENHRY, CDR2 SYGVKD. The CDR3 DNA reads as TGTGCCATCAGTGAGCGGTCGAATGAGGGAAATGAGCAGTTCTTC. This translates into CAISERSNEGNEQFF.

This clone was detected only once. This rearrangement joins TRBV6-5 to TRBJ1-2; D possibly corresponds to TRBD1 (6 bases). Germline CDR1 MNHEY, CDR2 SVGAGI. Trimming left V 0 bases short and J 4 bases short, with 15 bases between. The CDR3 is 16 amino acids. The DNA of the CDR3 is TGTGCCAGCAGTTACTCGCTTCTAGGGGACACCTATGGCTACACCTTC. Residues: CASSYSLLGDTYGYTF.

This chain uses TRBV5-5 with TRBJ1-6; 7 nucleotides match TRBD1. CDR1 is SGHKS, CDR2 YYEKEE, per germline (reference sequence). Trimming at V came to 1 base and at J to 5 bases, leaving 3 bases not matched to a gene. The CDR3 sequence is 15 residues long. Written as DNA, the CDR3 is TGTGCCAGCAGCTTGACAGGGGAACATAATTCACCCCTCCACTTT. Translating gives CASSLTGEHNSPLHF. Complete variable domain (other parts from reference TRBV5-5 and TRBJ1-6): DAGVTQSPTHLIKTRGQQVTLRCSPISGHKSVSWYQQVLGQGPQFIFQYYEKEERGRGNFPDRFSARQFPNYSSELNVNALLLGDSALYLCASSLTGEHNSPLHFGNGTRLTVT.

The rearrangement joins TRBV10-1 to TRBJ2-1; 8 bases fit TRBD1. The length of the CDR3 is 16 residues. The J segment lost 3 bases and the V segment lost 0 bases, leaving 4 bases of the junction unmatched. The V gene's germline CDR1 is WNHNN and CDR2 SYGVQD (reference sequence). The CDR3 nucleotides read TGCGCCAGCAGTGAGTCGGGACAGGACTTCTACAATGAGCAGTTCTTC. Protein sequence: CASSESGQDFYNEQFF.